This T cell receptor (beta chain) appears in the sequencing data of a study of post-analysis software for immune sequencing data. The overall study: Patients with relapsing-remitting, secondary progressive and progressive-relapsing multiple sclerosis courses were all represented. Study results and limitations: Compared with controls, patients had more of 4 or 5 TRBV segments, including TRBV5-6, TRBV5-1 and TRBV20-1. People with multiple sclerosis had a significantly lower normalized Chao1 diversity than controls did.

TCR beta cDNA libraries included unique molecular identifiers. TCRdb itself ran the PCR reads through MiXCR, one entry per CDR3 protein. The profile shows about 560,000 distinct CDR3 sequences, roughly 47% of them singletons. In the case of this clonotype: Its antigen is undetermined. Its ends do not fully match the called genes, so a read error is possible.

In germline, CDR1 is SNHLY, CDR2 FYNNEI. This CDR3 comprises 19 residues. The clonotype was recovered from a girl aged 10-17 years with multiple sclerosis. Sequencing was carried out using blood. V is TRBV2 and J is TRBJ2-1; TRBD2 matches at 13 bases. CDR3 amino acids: CANSDGLAGAESSYNEQFF. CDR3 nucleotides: TGTGCCAACAGTGACGGACTAGCGGGAGCCGAGAGCTCCTACAATGAGCAGTTCTTC.